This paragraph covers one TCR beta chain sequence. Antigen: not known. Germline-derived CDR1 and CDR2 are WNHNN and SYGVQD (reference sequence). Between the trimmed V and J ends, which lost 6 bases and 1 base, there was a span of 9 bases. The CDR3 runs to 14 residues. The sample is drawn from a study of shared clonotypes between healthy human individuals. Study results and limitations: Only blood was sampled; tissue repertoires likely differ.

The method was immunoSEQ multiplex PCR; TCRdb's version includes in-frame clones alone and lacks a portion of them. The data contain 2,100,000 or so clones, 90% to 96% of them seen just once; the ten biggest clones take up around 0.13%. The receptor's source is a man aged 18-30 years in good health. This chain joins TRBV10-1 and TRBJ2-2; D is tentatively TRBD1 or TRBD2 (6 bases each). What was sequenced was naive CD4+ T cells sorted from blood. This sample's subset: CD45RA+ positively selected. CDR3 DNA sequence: TGCGCCAGCAGCGCGGGACAGAACACCGGGGAGCTGTTTTTT. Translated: CASSAGQNTGELFF.